This TCR beta chain came from a study of T cell responses to AZD1222 COVID-19 vaccine. Whole-study results and caveats: With two AZD1222 doses given, Spike-specific TCR breadth and depth both rose. Unmutated regions of variants are reportedly targeted by nearly half of spike-specific TCRs. Donors, mostly white British, included more females; clonal diversity was possibly underestimated.

About this clone: Its antigen is not known.

TCRdb's copy holds only in-frame clones and misses some; the assay was immunoSEQ multiplex PCR. Here the sample spans about 130,000 clones, around 90% being singletons. The source material was peripheral blood, sampled on day 0 of MenACWY control vaccination. This receptor was obtained from an adult in good health.

The CDR3 DNA follows: TGTGCCAGCAGTTTGGGACAGGGGACCGGATTGAAGAGCACAGATACGCAGTATTTT. The encoded protein is CASSLGQGTGLKSTDTQYF. The chain recombines TRBV28 with TRBJ2-3; TRBD1 aligns across 10 bases. CDR1 and CDR2 from the germline V gene are MDHEN and SYDVKM. Trimming removed 3 bases from V and 0 bases from J; junction bases left unmatched: 12. The CDR3 totals 19 residues.